This T cell receptor (beta chain) was found in a study of cytomegalovirus exposure and HLA in healthy donors. General study results and limits: TCR beta V- and J-gene trimming was later associated with a missense DCLRE1C variant. High specificity and sensitivity for cytomegalovirus status were reported for the classifier.

The CDR3 has 15 residues. Per germline, CDR1 SGHRS and CDR2 YFSETQ. Trimming took 0 bases from V and 1 from J, leaving 5 bases between them. Vbeta (60) and Jbeta (13) primers were used in the PCR. Sequenced by immunoSEQ multiplex PCR; TCRdb stores in-frame clones only, minus some. The sample lists 110,000 to 150,000 clones; 60% to 80% were seen once. Each donor was nominally healthy when sampled (though unrecorded immune exposures were likely). As to this clone: Its specificity is not known.

Sequences were obtained from PBMCs. The chain recombines TRBV5-1 with TRBJ2-6; no clear D gene. This sequence originates from a young woman in good health and CMV-seronegative. As DNA, the CDR3 is TGCGCCAGCAGCTTGGGAGATTCTGGGGCCAACGTCCTGACTTTC. This codes for CASSLGDSGANVLTF.